This T cell receptor beta chain was found in a study of blood T cell repertoires in COVID-19. Across the whole study: Whether acute or convalescent, the COVID-19 samples came from the United States, Italy and Spain.

As originally analysed: Quantification of nucleated cells was approximated via reference gene primer amplification. The table came from immunoSEQ multiplex PCR; TCRdb's copy has only in-frame clones and leaves some out. The V and J calls and the clone size are those of that table, but D and trimming were determined from the DNA. The sample has under 200,000 clones, roughly 89% seen once. The germline V gene has CDR1 SGHTA and CDR2 FQGTGA. V was clipped by 0 bases and J by 4 bases, with 11 bases between them. This CDR3 is built from 15 residues. The TCR was taken from a man younger than 30 with active or convalescent COVID-19. V is TRBV7-3 and J is TRBJ2-3, with D possibly matching TRBD2 (5 bases). Sample: peripheral blood. CDR3 amino acids: CASSLTWSGSDTQYF. CDR3 sequence (DNA): TGTGCCAGCAGCTTAACGTGGAGCGGCTCAGATACGCAGTATTTT.